In its sample, the clone carrying this T cell receptor beta chain was seen a few times. This entry is derived from a study of patients and donors after allogeneic stem cell transplantation. A single record per CDR3 protein comes from TCRdb applying MiXCR to the RT-PCR reads. Among about 960,000 distinct CDR3 sequences listed, about a sixth were seen once. Trimming took off 6 bases at V and 6 bases at J, with 8 bases between the two ends. The CDR3 consists of 11 residues. Germline CDR1 ENHRY, CDR2 SYGVKD. The TCR sequence derives from a human donor who was either an allogeneic HSCT recipient or a stem cell or donor lymphocyte infusion donor (not recorded which). It is not recorded whose cells these are; they may come from a transplant donor. Source material: blood, either unsorted or a sorted T cell fraction (not recorded which). The V call is TRBV10-3, the J call TRBJ1-2, with a possible D match to TRBD1 (5 bases). CDR3 amino acids: CAISFRDGYTF. In DNA form, the CDR3 reads TGTGCCATCAGCTTCAGGGATGGCTACACCTTC.